This entry features one TCR beta chain sequence. Its binding antigen is unknown. Within one base of it there is no much larger clone, and no base qualities were kept. These data belong to a study of T cell changes during pregnancy in multiple sclerosis (dated by TCRdb to between 2018 and 2021). Some background on the complete study: The study looked at changes in the T cell repertoire across pregnancy in women with multiple sclerosis.

The library was built by means of the immunoSEQ multiplex PCR assay. In TCRdb, the immuneACCESS table is reduced to in-frame sequences with V and J assigned. These tables do not hold every clone; where another copy was compared, an unresolved V gene accounts for under half, and the others remain unexplained. Recorded for this sample are approximately 100,000 clones; 75% to 95% of them occurred a single time. About 2.9% of the sample belongs to the ten largest clones. This TCR was sampled from a female donor with multiple sclerosis, enrolled in a pregnancy study. The sample here was peripheral blood, taken in the second trimester of pregnancy.

The sequenced DNA: TGTGCCAGCAGTTTACTAGCGGGAGCCACCGGGGAGCTGTTTTTT. Its translation is CASSLLAGATGELFF. The V gene is TRBV27 and the J gene is TRBJ2-2, and TRBD2 matches 10 of the central bases. The germline V gene (reference sequence) gives CDR1 as MNHEY and CDR2 as SMNVEV. V ends up 2 bases short and J 4 bases short, with an unmatched junction base count of 1. The CDR3 runs 15 residues from the cysteine to the phenylalanine. Only the CDR3 DNA is retained, 45 bases long and in frame from the first base.